The clone carrying this T cell receptor (beta chain) was detected a few times. Trimming pared 1 base from V and 1 base from J, leaving 7 bases between. The CDR3 extends over 14 amino acids. From germline, CDR1 is SGHVS and CDR2 FQNEAQ. This sample is drawn from a study of T cell changes during pregnancy in multiple sclerosis. Produced via immunoSEQ multiplex PCR; TCRdb's table is partial and in-frame only. The sample lists some 77,000 clones, about 92% occurring once. The sequence came from a female donor with multiple sclerosis, enrolled in a pregnancy study. V gene TRBV7-8 combines with J gene TRBJ1-1, with D possibly being TRBD1 (5 bases). Here the sequenced sample was CD4+ T cells from peripheral blood mononuclear cells, taken before pregnancy. The CDR3 DNA follows: TGTGCCAGCAGCTTAGGACAGTCGAACACTGAAGCTTTCTTT. Translating gives CASSLGQSNTEAFF.